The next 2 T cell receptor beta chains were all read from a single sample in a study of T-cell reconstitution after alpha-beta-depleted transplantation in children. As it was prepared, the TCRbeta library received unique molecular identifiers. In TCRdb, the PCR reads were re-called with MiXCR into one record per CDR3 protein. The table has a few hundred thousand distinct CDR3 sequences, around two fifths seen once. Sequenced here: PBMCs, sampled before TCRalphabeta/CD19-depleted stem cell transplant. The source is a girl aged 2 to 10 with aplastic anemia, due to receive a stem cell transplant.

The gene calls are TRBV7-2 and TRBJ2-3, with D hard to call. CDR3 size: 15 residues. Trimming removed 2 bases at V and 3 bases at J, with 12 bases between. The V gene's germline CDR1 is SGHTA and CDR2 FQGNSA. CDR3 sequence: CASSLQRAATDTQYF. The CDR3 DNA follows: TGTGCCAGCAGCTTACAACGGGCGGCAACAGATACGCAGTATTTT.

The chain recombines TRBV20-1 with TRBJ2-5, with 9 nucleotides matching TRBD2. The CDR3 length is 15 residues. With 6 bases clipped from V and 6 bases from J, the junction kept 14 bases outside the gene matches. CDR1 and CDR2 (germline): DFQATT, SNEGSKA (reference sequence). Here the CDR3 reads CSAAGQREVVQTQYF. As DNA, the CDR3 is TGCAGTGCCGCCGGCCAGCGGGAGGTAGTTCAGACCCAGTACTTC.